This T cell receptor beta chain was observed in a study of blood T cells in healthy people across ages. Findings of the study overall: Across samples, TCR beta diversity tracked strongly with naive T cell percentage. Measured against age, TCR beta diversity per million T cells decreased in a roughly linear manner.

The CDR3 sequence is 11 residues long. Germline V gene lookup returns CDR1 DFQATT and CDR2 SNEGSKA (reference sequence). V gave up 6 bases and J gave up 5 bases, with 10 bases separating them. This clonotype has a handful of counts. Its antigen remains unidentified. It was with a sample-barcoded 5' primer and a J-beta primer mix that a second PCR of about 6 to 11 cycles was run. A minimum of 3 million CDR3-containing paired-end reads was obtained for each sample. TCRdb used MiXCR to reprocess the 5' RACE reads, holding one entry per CDR3 protein. The profile shows around 800,000 distinct CDR3 sequences, roughly 24% of them singletons. These data also featured in a second study, about T cells of mothers and their children.

The chain couples TRBV20-1 to TRBJ2-5, with D possibly being TRBD1 (5 bases). The origin of this receptor is a boy younger than 18 in good health. Sequences were obtained from blood. This chain's CDR3 is CSAAGWETQYF. The CDR3 DNA reads as TGCAGTGCAGCAGGGTGGGAGACCCAGTACTTC.